This T cell receptor (beta chain) is drawn from a study of cytomegalovirus exposure and HLA in healthy donors. Study findings and constraints: Later on, an analysis showed TCR association rates differing by HLA locus, with DRB1 the most and HLA-C the fewest. Most TCR beta V segments were productive about 87% or about 30% of the time in an earlier analysis.

To note about this clone: Its specificity is unknown.

PCR primers comprised 60 Vbeta and 13 Jbeta primers. Libraries were prepared by immunoSEQ multiplex PCR; TCRdb keeps only in-frame clonotypes and omits some of them. The data show some 190,000 clones, roughly 77% seen once. Donors likely had unrecorded immune exposures despite being nominally healthy when sampled. Germline lookup yields CDR1 MDHEN and CDR2 SYDVKM. Trimming took 6 bases from V and 3 from J, leaving 12 bases between them. There are 14 residues in the CDR3. Sequencing was carried out using PBMCs. This chain links TRBV28 with TRBJ1-5, with D perhaps matching TRBD1 (6 bases). The receptor was isolated from a woman aged 45-59 years in good health and CMV-seronegative. The CDR3 is CASRSTGNNQPQHF. The CDR3 DNA follows: TGTGCCAGCAGGTCCACAGGGAACAATCAGCCCCAGCATTTT.